The rows below give T cell receptor beta chains drawn from one sample of a study of T cell responses to AZD1222 COVID-19 vaccine. The table came from immunoSEQ multiplex PCR; TCRdb's copy has only in-frame clones and leaves some out. The sample lists 89,000 or so clones; roughly 84% were seen once. Sequenced material: peripheral blood, taken 28 days after the second AZD1222 dose. Receptors originate from an adult who received the AZD1222 COVID-19 vaccine. Both conserved end residues are trimmed from each CDR3.

ASSYRGTGELF TRBJ2-2 TRBV6-6
ASSLEVQSYNEQF TRBJ2-1 TRBV11-1
ATRRRSPSYNEQF TRBJ2-1 TRBV15
ASPQLTHEQY TRBJ2-7 TRBV19
ASSGPGRLNTEAF TRBJ1-1 TRBV2
ASTPGGVTSTDTQY TRBJ2-3 TRBV27
ASSQWHGRLAKNIQY TRBJ2-4 TRBV4-1
ASSPPFLAYGYT TRBJ1-2 TRBV28
ATSQTGEAF TRBJ1-1 TRBV24-1
ASSFPGHENTGELF TRBJ2-2 TRBV11-2
ASSLVLGEQF TRBJ2-1 TRBV19
ASSPLSRGNTGELF TRBJ2-2 TRBV7-3
ASRWGAGEQF TRBJ2-1 TRBV19
ASSEVAGAAFRLF TRBJ1-4 TRBV6-1
ASSNSQVQETQY TRBJ2-5 TRBV5-1
ATSRDVGPLNEQF TRBJ2-1 TRBV15
ASSPPGQGGYEQF TRBJ2-1 TRBV18
ASSHRGTGGVPRTDTQY TRBJ2-3 TRBV5-1
ASGSSGAGYEQY TRBJ2-7 TRBV12-5
ARRTGGYNSPLH TRBJ1-6 TRBV19
ASSRRGRAPTDTQY TRBJ2-3 TRBV6-2/TRBV6-3
ASSPAYLALYEQY TRBJ2-7 TRBV18
ASSLRGAGEQF TRBJ2-1 TRBV11-2
ASRGAGEQY TRBJ2-7 TRBV5-4
AIRSSDQTYEQY TRBJ2-7 TRBV10-3
ASSFRARETQY TRBJ2-5 TRBV7-8
ASSGGPGPYEQY TRBJ2-7 TRBV10-2
ASSIQGEEYNEQF TRBJ2-1 TRBV5-1
ASSLGVGPPTDTQY TRBJ2-3 TRBV7-9
ASRELAGEFATSTDTQY TRBJ2-3 TRBV6-1
ASSLSGYEQY TRBJ2-7 TRBV27
ASSYTSGSRNEQF TRBJ2-1 TRBV6-5
ASTERGPPYEQY TRBJ2-7 TRBV6-5
ASSRPGGLAKNIQY TRBJ2-4 TRBV28
ASRSGQGAYEQY TRBJ2-7 TRBV19
ASSTRADTQY TRBJ2-3 TRBV18
ASSLRPLQNTEAF TRBJ1-1 TRBV28
ASSLNQGSWNTEAF TRBJ1-1 TRBV7-3
AWTPGSYEQY TRBJ2-7 TRBV30
ASSRPGPTGEKLF TRBJ1-4 TRBV3-1/TRBV3-2
ASSLAAPRGTQY TRBJ2-5 TRBV7-2